This entry lists 7 T cell receptor beta chains sequenced from one sample in a study of T cell responses to AZD1222 COVID-19 vaccine. Assay used: immunoSEQ multiplex PCR; TCRdb lists only in-frame clones, some missing. The sample lists roughly 170,000 clones, 85% to 95% occurring once. Sequenced here: peripheral blood, sampled 28 days after the second AZD1222 dose. The receptors derive from an adult who received the AZD1222 COVID-19 vaccine.

The table lists this clone with a count of one. The gene calls are TRBV9 and TRBJ2-3; the D gene is possibly TRBD2 (6 bases). V was shortened by 1 base and J by 2 bases, with 14 bases between the two germline ends. Germline values: CDR1 SGDLS, CDR2 YYNGEE. The CDR3 consists of 16 residues. CDR3 DNA: TGTGCCAGCAGCGTACCTTATAGCGGATACACAGATACGCAGTATTTT. Its translation: CASSVPYSGYTDTQYF.

The chain couples TRBV5-1 to TRBJ2-1, with 8 bases lining up with TRBD2. The junction had 6 bases not matched to a gene; V was cut back by 4 bases and J by 0 bases. Germline loops: CDR1 SGHRS, CDR2 YFSETQ. This CDR3 is 16 amino acids long. The CDR3 DNA reads as TGCGCCAGCAGCGGTCGACTAGCGAGCTCCTACAATGAGCAGTTCTTC. Translated, it gives CASSGRLASSYNEQFF.

The CDR3 coding sequence is TGTGCCAGCACCGTAGCGGGGTTGATACTCTACGAGCAGTACTTC. Its translation: CASTVAGLILYEQYF. The chain has TRBV6-5 and TRBJ2-7, with TRBD2 matching over 8 bases. J was trimmed by 3 bases and V by 7 bases; bases with no gene match: 11. CDR1 MNHEY and CDR2 SVGAGI come from the germline V gene. There are 15 residues in the CDR3.

This chain joins TRBV9 and TRBJ1-6, with a possible D match to TRBD1 (6 bases). V dropped 0 bases and J dropped 8 bases, with 15 bases sitting between them. This CDR3 is 16 amino acids long. CDR1 and CDR2 (germline): SGDLS, YYNGEE. The CDR3 loop reads CASSVDPGAQDSPLHF. The CDR3 DNA reads TGTGCCAGCAGCGTAGATCCAGGGGCGCAAGATTCACCCCTCCACTTT.

This chain joins TRBV5-1 and TRBJ1-5; 8 bases map to TRBD1. Germline CDR1 and CDR2: SGHRS and YFSETQ. The V and J ends lost 0 bases and 6 bases, in that order; junction bases with no gene match: 2. The CDR3 contains 14 residues. The CDR3 reads CASSLVQGGQPQHF. CDR3 bases: TGCGCCAGCAGCTTGGTACAGGGGGGTCAGCCCCAGCATTTT.

This clone showed up just a few times. This rearrangement joins TRBV3-1 (or the pseudogene TRBV3-2) to TRBJ2-1; D is ambiguous. The CDR3 has 12 amino acids. The germline CDR1 and CDR2 sequences are LGHDT and YNNKEL (reference sequence). Deletions cut 0 bases from V and 6 bases from J, with 3 bases between. DNA of the CDR3: TGTGCCAGCAGCCAAGAATTCAATGAGCAGTTCTTC. Translating it yields CASSQEFNEQFF.

The chain has TRBV19 and TRBJ2-1; 10 bases fit TRBD2. Germline V gene sequence: CDR1 LNHDA, CDR2 SQIVND (reference sequence). The J segment lost 5 bases and the V segment lost 6 bases, leaving 7 bases of the junction unmatched. The CDR3 consists of 15 residues. The CDR3 reads CASRRSSGGDNEQFF. The CDR3 coding sequence is TGTGCCAGTAGGAGGTCTAGCGGGGGAGACAATGAGCAGTTCTTC.